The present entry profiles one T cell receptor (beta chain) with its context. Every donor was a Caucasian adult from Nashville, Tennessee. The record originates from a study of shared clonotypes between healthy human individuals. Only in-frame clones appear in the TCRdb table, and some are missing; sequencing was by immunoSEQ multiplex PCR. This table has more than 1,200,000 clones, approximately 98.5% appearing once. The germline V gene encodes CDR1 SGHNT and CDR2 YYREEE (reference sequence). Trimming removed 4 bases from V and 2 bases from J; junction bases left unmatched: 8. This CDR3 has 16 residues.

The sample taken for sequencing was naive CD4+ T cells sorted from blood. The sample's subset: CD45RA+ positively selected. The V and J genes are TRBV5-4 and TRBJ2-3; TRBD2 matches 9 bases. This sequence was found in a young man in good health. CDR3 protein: CASSKPLAGITDTQYF. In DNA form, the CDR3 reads TGTGCCAGCAGCAAACCGCTAGCGGGAATCACAGATACGCAGTATTTT.